This TCR beta chain was sequenced during a study of cytomegalovirus exposure and HLA in healthy donors. Study-wide results and limits: A later analysis revealed that TCR association rates differed between HLA loci, peaking at DRB1 and bottoming out at HLA-C.

The CDR3 extends over 14 amino acids. The J segment lost 8 bases and the V segment lost 4 bases, leaving 10 bases of the junction unmatched. Germline V gene lookup returns CDR1 SGHRS and CDR2 YFSETQ. This clone came up a few times. Its specificity is not known. The primer mix had 60 Vbeta and 13 Jbeta primers. Using immunoSEQ multiplex PCR, the repertoire was profiled, and TCRdb retains in-frame clones only, with some absent. The sample lists approximately 110,000 clones, roughly two thirds occurring once. The specimen was PBMCs. This chain connects TRBV5-1 to TRBJ1-2, with 8 positions matching TRBD1. The sequence came from a man aged 35 to 55 in good health and CMV-seronegative. Here the CDR3 reads CASSQGTGQWGYTF. The CDR3 nucleotides are TGCGCCAGCAGCCAAGGGACAGGTCAATGGGGCTACACCTTC. Variable domain in full (rest from reference TRBV5-1 and TRBJ1-2): KAGVTQTPRYLIKTRGQQVTLSCSPISGHRSVSWYQQTPGQGLQFLFEYFSETQRNKGNFPGRFSGRQFSNSRSEMNVSTLELGDSALYLCASSQGTGQWGYTFGSGTRLTVV.